This T cell receptor (beta chain) was found in a study of T cell changes during pregnancy in multiple sclerosis. There are 13 residues in the CDR3. J gave up 3 bases and V 8 bases, and 1 base lay outside the gene matches. Looked up from germline, CDR1 is MNHNY and CDR2 is SVGAGI (reference sequence). The table came from immunoSEQ multiplex PCR; TCRdb's copy has only in-frame clones and leaves some out. The sample contains approximately 90,000 clones, around 92% of which appear only once. This chain uses TRBV6-6 with TRBJ2-2; 9 bases match TRBD1. This clonotype originated in a female donor with multiple sclerosis, enrolled in a pregnancy study. Material: peripheral blood, obtained after pregnancy. CDR3 residues: CASRDRDTGELFF. DNA of the CDR3: TGTGCCAGCCGGGACAGGGACACCGGGGAGCTGTTTTTT.